These 27 T cell receptor beta chains were all obtained from the same sample, sequenced in a study of beta chain features in type 1 diabetes. Findings of the study overall: Shorter TCRB CDR3s, moderately but significantly so, were found in Type 1 diabetes patients in all four CD4+ subsets.

Every bit of the isolated RNA underwent reverse transcription, so sequencing read expressed TCRB transcripts. Assay: immunoSEQ multiplex PCR; the TCRdb copy retains only in-frame clones and omits some. The profile shows roughly 260,000 clones, roughly 22% of them singletons. What these receptors recognize is not known. The sequenced sample consisted of naive CD4+ T cells from blood. Every receptor here comes from a woman aged 40 to 50 with type 1 diabetes.

The chain links TRBV7-3 to TRBJ2-7; 7 bases match TRBD1. Germline CDR1 is SGHTA and CDR2 is FQGTGA. The CDR3 has 14 amino acids. Unmatched junction bases numbered 3, after V lost 2 bases and J lost 2 bases. CDR3 in amino acids: CASSLSQGPYEQYF. The DNA of the CDR3 is TGTGCCAGCAGCTTATCACAGGGGCCCTACGAGCAGTACTTC.

This clone appeared a few times. The junction does not match germline at one end; this may be a read error. The CDR3 nucleotides are TGTGCCAGCAGTTTATCTACAGGGAAAATGGGTTTT. This encodes CASSLSTGKMGF. The rearrangement links TRBV28 to TRBJ1-3, with a weak D call TRBD1 (6 bases). CDR3 size: 12 residues. The germline gives CDR1 MDHEN, CDR2 SYDVKM. Based on the CDR3 plus reference TRBV28 and TRBJ1-3, the full variable domain is DVKVTQSSRYLVKRTGEKVFLECVQDMDHENMFWYRQDPGLGLRLIYFSYDVKMKEKGDIPEGYSVSREKKERFSLILESASTNQTSMYLCASSLSTGKMGFGEGSWLTVV.

The chain couples TRBV28 to TRBJ2-3, with a weak D call TRBD2 (6 bases). V dropped 3 bases and J dropped 2 bases, with 12 bases sitting between them. This CDR3 has 15 residues. Per germline, CDR1 MDHEN and CDR2 SYDVKM. CDR3 DNA sequence: TGTGCCAGCAGTTTTTCCGGGGGTAACACAGATACGCAGTATTTT. This encodes CASSFSGGNTDTQYF. The variable domain in full, with the rest retrieved from reference TRBV28 and TRBJ2-3, is DVKVTQSSRYLVKRTGEKVFLECVQDMDHENMFWYRQDPGLGLRLIYFSYDVKMKEKGDIPEGYSVSREKKERFSLILESASTNQTSMYLCASSFSGGNTDTQYFGPGTRLTVL.

A note on this clone: Distinct nucleotide sequences in the sample also encode this CDR3. This chain connects TRBV27 to TRBJ2-7; possibly TRBD1 for D (5 bases). The CDR3 runs 13 residues. Germline loops: CDR1 MNHEY, CDR2 SMNVEV (reference sequence). V lost 6 bases and J lost 2, with 11 bases in between. The CDR3 is CASSRQGPYEQYF. Written as DNA, the CDR3 is TGTGCCAGCAGCCGTCAGGGCCCCTACGAGCAGTACTTC.

V gene TRBV25-1 combines with J gene TRBJ2-1; D is undetermined. Germline CDR1 MGHDK, CDR2 SYGVNS. CDR3 size: 14 residues. Trimming took 3 bases from V and 5 from J, leaving 11 bases between them. The CDR3, as DNA: TGTGCCAGCAGTGATATTGAGGCCAACAATGAGCAGTTCTTC. Translation gives CASSDIEANNEQFF.

The gene calls are TRBV29-1 and TRBJ1-1, with 7 bases aligning to TRBD1. Germline values: CDR1 SQVTM, CDR2 ANQGSEA. The CDR3 length is 12 residues. The ends lost 6 bases at V and 3 bases at J; junction bases unmatched: 4. This chain's CDR3 is CSVSDRDTEAFF. CDR3 bases: TGCAGCGTCTCCGACAGGGACACTGAAGCTTTCTTT.

The rearrangement links TRBV28 to TRBJ1-1, with 8 bases identical to TRBD1. V lost 3 bases, J lost 8 bases, and 5 bases stayed unmatched. This CDR3 is 13 amino acids long. The germline CDR1 and CDR2 sequences are MDHEN and SYDVKM. In nucleotides, the CDR3 is TGTGCCAGCAGTTTGGGGGGACAGGTCGAAGCTTTCTTT. Translating gives CASSLGGQVEAFF.

The rearrangement links TRBV28 to TRBJ2-7; possible D gene TRBD1, 6 bases. Germline V gives CDR1 MDHEN, CDR2 SYDVKM. CDR3 length equals 14 residues. V lost 10 bases and J 2 bases, leaving 18 bases between the germline ends. The CDR3 DNA reads TGTGCCACCCTATTCGCAGGGGCCACCTACGAGCAGTACTTC. This sequence encodes CATLFAGATYEQYF.

This clone was detected a few times. This chain joins TRBV29-1 and TRBJ2-7; D perhaps matches TRBD2 (5 bases). The CDR3 sequence is 12 residues long. V was shortened by 6 bases and J by 3 bases, with 12 bases between the two germline ends. CDR1 SQVTM and CDR2 ANQGSEA come from the germline V gene. In DNA form, the CDR3 reads TGCAGCGTCGGGGAAAAAGGCTACGAGCAGTACTTC. This translates into CSVGEKGYEQYF.

Only a few counts were recorded for this clone. Different DNA sequences within this sample yield the same CDR3. This chain links TRBV5-1 with TRBJ1-1, with a weak D call TRBD1 (5 bases). The germline V and J ends were trimmed by 0 bases and 0 bases, with 9 bases remaining between them. Looked up from germline, CDR1 is SGHRS and CDR2 is YFSETQ. The CDR3 has 15 residues. CDR3 nucleotides: TGCGCCAGCAGCTTGGAAACAGGAGTGAACACTGAAGCTTTCTTT. This translates into CASSLETGVNTEAFF. Combining the CDR3 with reference TRBV5-1 and TRBJ1-1 gives the whole variable domain KAGVTQTPRYLIKTRGQQVTLSCSPISGHRSVSWYQQTPGQGLQFLFEYFSETQRNKGNFPGRFSGRQFSNSRSEMNVSTLELGDSALYLCASSLETGVNTEAFFGQGTRLTVV.

This chain joins TRBV9 and TRBJ1-2; 7 positions match TRBD1. The CDR3 consists of 14 residues. The junction had 6 bases not matched to a gene; V was cut back by 4 bases and J by 3 bases. Germline loops: CDR1 SGDLS, CDR2 YYNGEE. DNA of the CDR3: TGTGCCAGCAGCCCACAGGGGCGAGACTATGGCTACACCTTC. The encoded protein is CASSPQGRDYGYTF. Based on the CDR3 plus reference TRBV9 and TRBJ1-2, the full variable domain is DSGVTQTPKHLITATGQRVTLRCSPRSGDLSVYWYQQSLDQGLQFLIQYYNGEERAKGNILERFSAQQFPDLHSELNLSSLELGDSALYFCASSPQGRDYGYTFGSGTRLTVV.

Only a few counts were recorded for this clone. The V call is TRBV28, the J call TRBJ1-1; D possibly corresponds to TRBD1 (5 bases). V was trimmed by 4 bases and J by 0 bases, leaving 12 bases between them. Per the germline V gene, CDR1 is MDHEN and CDR2 is SYDVKM. The CDR3 runs 15 residues. The chain's CDR3 is CASSSGTGMNTEAFF. CDR3 bases: TGTGCCAGCAGTTCCGGAACAGGAATGAACACTGAAGCTTTCTTT.

V and J are TRBV15 and TRBJ2-3; TRBD1 is a possible D gene (6 bases). V lost 0 bases to trimming and J lost 3 bases, with 13 bases between them. Per the germline V gene, CDR1 is LNHNV and CDR2 is YYDKDF (reference sequence). This CDR3 has 16 residues. The CDR3 spells CATSREAAGTTDTQYF. The DNA of the CDR3 is TGTGCCACCAGCAGAGAAGCGGCAGGGACAACAGATACGCAGTATTTT.

The chain joins TRBV19 to TRBJ1-6, with D possibly matching TRBD1 (5 bases). V lost 5 bases and J lost 10, with 9 bases in between. The germline gives CDR1 LNHDA, CDR2 SQIVND (reference sequence). The CDR3 length is 12 residues. CDR3 sequence (DNA): TGTGCCAGTAGTGAGACAGTCTCACCCCTCCACTTT. This gives the protein CASSETVSPLHF.

A few counts support this clone. The rearrangement uses TRBV6-6 and TRBJ1-1; D is unclear. The CDR3 consists of 13 residues. CDR1 is MNHNY and CDR2 is SVGAGI in the germline V gene (reference sequence). V was shortened by 4 bases and J by 3 bases, with 9 bases between the two germline ends. DNA of the CDR3: TGTGCCAGCAGTTTCGTCCGGGACACTGAAGCTTTCTTT. Its protein is CASSFVRDTEAFF.

The chain employs TRBV7-2 and TRBJ1-4, with D tentatively TRBD1 (5 bases). Germline CDR1 and CDR2: SGHTA and FQGNSA. Trimming pared 5 bases from V and 1 base from J, leaving 8 bases between. The CDR3 runs to 14 residues. The CDR3 is CASSRDRTNEKLFF. In DNA form, the CDR3 reads TGTGCCAGCAGCCGAGACAGAACTAATGAAAAACTGTTTTTT.

This clone was counted only a few times. V is TRBV6-5 and J is TRBJ2-2; D gene unclear. The V and J ends lost 0 bases and 7 bases respectively, with 3 bases between them. CDR1 and CDR2 (germline): MNHEY, SVGAGI. There are 12 residues in the CDR3. CDR3 sequence reads: CASSYSYGELFF. The CDR3 DNA sequence: TGTGCCAGCAGTTACTCCTACGGGGAGCTGTTTTTT.

The chain carries TRBV29-1 and TRBJ1-5; D perhaps matches TRBD1 (5 bases). Germline V CDR1 and CDR2: SQVTM, ANQGSEA. The length of the CDR3 is 13 residues. V shed 0 bases and J shed 11 bases, with 14 bases lying between them. The CDR3 DNA sequence: TGCAGCGTTGAAGAAACAGCTGGGGGGTCCCAGCATTTT. Protein sequence: CSVEETAGGSQHF.

This chain connects TRBV28 to TRBJ1-5; D unresolved. Trimming cost V 3 bases and J 3 bases, with 9 bases left between them. This CDR3 spans 14 amino acids. Germline V gene sequence: CDR1 MDHEN, CDR2 SYDVKM. The CDR3 loop reads CASSLAVFNQPQHF. The CDR3 region has the DNA TGTGCCAGCAGTTTGGCGGTCTTCAATCAGCCCCAGCATTTT. Using reference TRBV28 and TRBJ1-5 for the parts outside the CDR3, the full variable domain is DVKVTQSSRYLVKRTGEKVFLECVQDMDHENMFWYRQDPGLGLRLIYFSYDVKMKEKGDIPEGYSVSREKKERFSLILESASTNQTSMYLCASSLAVFNQPQHFGDGTRLSIL.

This clone was seen a few times. This chain links TRBV6-6 with TRBJ2-6; D perhaps matches TRBD2 (5 bases). The CDR3 runs 15 residues. The germline V gene encodes CDR1 MNHNY and CDR2 SVGAGI (reference sequence). V shed 7 bases and J shed 0 bases, with 10 bases lying between them. The CDR3 DNA follows: TGTGCCAGCACGGGATGGGTCTCTGGGGCCAACGTCCTGACTTTC. It encodes CASTGWVSGANVLTF.

The chain links TRBV7-2 to TRBJ2-3; the match to TRBD2 covers 11 bases. V lost 5 bases, J lost 3 bases, and 4 bases stayed unmatched. This CDR3 comprises 15 residues. CDR1 is SGHTA and CDR2 is FQGNSA in the germline V gene. In DNA, the CDR3 is TGTGCCAGCAGCCTCGGGACTAGCGGAACAGATACGCAGTATTTT. Translating gives CASSLGTSGTDTQYF.

This clone was seen a handful of times. This rearrangement joins TRBV7-6 to TRBJ2-1; 10 bases align to TRBD2. There are 17 residues in the CDR3. Unmatched junction bases numbered 11, after V lost 4 bases and J lost 5 bases. Germline V gene lookup returns CDR1 SGHVS and CDR2 FNYEAQ. Here the CDR3 DNA reads TGTGCCAGCAGCTCTATTTTTACTAGCGGGGCTAACAATGAGCAGTTCTTC. Its protein is CASSSIFTSGANNEQFF.

This clone was picked up a small number of times. The V call is TRBV7-9, the J call TRBJ2-5; 11 bases match TRBD2. Germline assignment: CDR1 SEHNR and CDR2 FQNEAQ (reference sequence). Trimming removed 3 bases from V and 8 bases from J; junction bases left unmatched: 5. There are 14 residues in the CDR3. CDR3 in DNA: TGTGCCAGCAGCTTCGGGACTAGCGGAAGCACCCAGTACTTC. This gives the protein CASSFGTSGSTQYF. Looking up the rest from reference TRBV7-9 and TRBJ2-5 gives the full variable domain: DTGVSQNPRHKITKRGQNVTFRCDPISEHNRLYWYRQTLGQGPEFLTYFQNEAQLEKSRLLSDRFSAERPKGSFSTLEIQRTEQGDSAMYLCASSFGTSGSTQYFGPGTRLLVL.

This clone was observed a few times. The chain joins TRBV11-2 to TRBJ1-5; 12 bases match TRBD1. V gave up 4 bases and J gave up 6 bases; unmatched junction bases: 1. Germline CDR1 is SGHAT and CDR2 is FQNNGV. This CDR3 region has 14 residues. Here the CDR3 DNA reads TGTGCCAGCAGCTCGGGACAGGGGGCTCAGCCCCAGCATTTT. Protein: CASSSGQGAQPQHF.

This clone was seen a few times. V is TRBV2 and J is TRBJ1-6; 9 bases map to TRBD1. The CDR3 totals 14 residues. The germline CDR1 and CDR2 sequences are SNHLY and FYNNEI. Trimming cost V 9 bases and J 6 bases; bases outside gene matches: 6. The DNA of the CDR3 is TGTGCCAGTCTCACGACAGGGGGTAATTCACCCCTCCACTTT. This gives the protein CASLTTGGNSPLHF. Looking up the rest from reference TRBV2 and TRBJ1-6 gives the full variable domain: EPEVTQTPSHQVTQMGQEVILRCVPISNHLYFYWYRQILGQKVEFLVSFYNNEISEKSEIFDDQFSVERPDGSNFTLKIRSTKLEDSAMYFCASLTTGGNSPLHFGNGTRLTVT.

There are a few counts of this clone. CDR3 coding DNA: TGTGCCAGCAGCGAGTTCCGAGGACTGTTTTTT. Translated: CASSEFRGLFF. The chain has TRBV2 and TRBJ2-2; no clear D. CDR1 and CDR2 (germline): SNHLY, FYNNEI. V was trimmed by 6 bases and J by 14 bases, leaving 13 bases between them. This CDR3 comprises 11 residues.

V usage is TRBV2 and J usage is TRBJ2-5; no clear D. The CDR3 runs to 12 residues. V was trimmed by 6 bases and J by 4 bases, leaving 9 bases between them. The germline V gene encodes CDR1 SNHLY and CDR2 FYNNEI. The chain's CDR3 is CASRAPGETQYF. The CDR3 nucleotides are TGTGCCAGCAGAGCTCCGGGAGAGACCCAGTACTTC.